Listed here are 28 T cell receptor beta chains from one sample, sequenced in a study of sequential checkpoint blockade in melanoma (dated by TCRdb to between 2019 and 2020). The library came from the immunoSEQ multiplex PCR assay. This immuneACCESS table, as held by TCRdb, lists in-frame sequences with V and J called but not all clones. Of the missing ones, under half trace to an unresolved V gene in checked studies; the others have no known cause. The sample includes approximately 10,000 clones, with 77% observed a single time. 10% of the sample lies in the top ten. The sample's treatment or condition label, in plain terms: randomized to nivolumab then ipilimumab (arm A) or the reverse (arm B). This specimen consisted of CD8+ T cells sorted from blood (inferred from file names), obtained from a patient given nivolumab and ipilimumab in sequence. Source of these receptors: a human donor with melanoma.

The chain uses TRBV19 and TRBJ1-5; D not resolved. V lost 5 bases, J lost 7 bases, and 9 bases lay in between. The length of the CDR3 is 12 residues. The germline gives CDR1 LNHDA, CDR2 SQIVND (reference sequence). The DNA for the CDR3 is TGTGCCAGTAGTTCGGGTCTACAGCCCCAGCATTTT. It translates to CASSSGLQPQHF.

The chain is built from TRBV7-8 and TRBJ1-2; the D gene is possibly TRBD1 (6 bases). V was shortened by 3 bases and J by 4 bases, with 12 bases between the two germline ends. Germline assignment: CDR1 SGHVS and CDR2 FQNEAQ. CDR3 length: 14 residues. Here the CDR3 reads CASSFRPQGYGYTF. The CDR3 coding sequence is TGTGCCAGCAGCTTCAGGCCACAGGGCTATGGCTACACCTTC.

V is TRBV19 and J is TRBJ1-5; D is unclear. The CDR3 is 13 residues long. Trimming cost V 1 base and J 4 bases, with 5 bases left between them. The germline gives CDR1 LNHDA, CDR2 SQIVND (reference sequence). CDR3 bases: TGTGCCAGTAGTATAGGCGGGAATCAGCCCCAGCATTTT. Translated: CASSIGGNQPQHF. Using reference TRBV19 and TRBJ1-5 for the parts outside the CDR3, the full variable domain is DGGITQSPKYLFRKEGQNVTLSCEQNLNHDAMYWYRQDPGQGLRLIYYSQIVNDFQKGDIAEGYSVSREKKESFPLTVTSAQKNPTAFYLCASSIGGNQPQHFGDGTRLSIL.

The V and J genes are TRBV19 and TRBJ1-4; D perhaps matches TRBD1 (6 bases). This CDR3 comprises 13 residues. Deletions cut 6 bases from V and 6 bases from J, with 11 bases between. In germline, CDR1 is LNHDA, CDR2 SQIVND (reference sequence). This chain's CDR3 is CASRGQGHEKLFF. The CDR3, as DNA: TGTGCCAGTAGAGGGCAGGGGCATGAAAAACTGTTTTTT.

The chain couples TRBV2 to TRBJ1-1, with D uncertain. CDR1 is SNHLY, CDR2 FYNNEI, per germline. V was shortened by 8 bases and J by 2 bases, with 15 bases between the two germline ends. This CDR3 spans 14 amino acids. Written as DNA, the CDR3 is TGTGCCAGCTCCGTCGGCGGGGTCAACACTGAAGCTTTCTTT. It is translated as CASSVGGVNTEAFF.

This chain joins TRBV4-1 and TRBJ2-1; 9 bases line up with TRBD2. The CDR3 spans 16 residues. The junction had 6 bases not matched to a gene; V was cut back by 1 base and J by 5 bases. Per germline, CDR1 MGHRA and CDR2 YSYEKL. CDR3 sequence reads: CASSQVSGRSDNEQFF. The CDR3 DNA follows: TGCGCCAGCAGCCAAGTTAGCGGGAGATCCGACAATGAGCAGTTCTTC.

The chain combines TRBV28 with TRBJ2-1, with D possibly matching TRBD1 (6 bases). The V end was cut by 8 bases, the J end by 8 bases, with 16 bases between. In germline, CDR1 is MDHEN, CDR2 SYDVKM. The CDR3 runs to 13 residues. The CDR3 sequence is CASGLRGLDEQFF. Here the CDR3 DNA reads TGTGCCAGCGGTCTTAGGGGGTTGGATGAGCAGTTCTTC.

This sequence joins TRBV5-5 and TRBJ1-5; D perhaps matches TRBD1 (5 bases). Trimming shortened V by 4 bases and J by 6 bases, and 17 bases separated the two germline ends. Per germline, CDR1 SGHKS and CDR2 YYEKEE (reference sequence). The CDR3 spans 15 residues. CDR3 in amino acids: CASSPQTGGFQPQHF. CDR3 in DNA: TGTGCCAGCAGCCCACAAACAGGAGGGTTTCAGCCCCAGCATTTT.

The rearrangement links TRBV18 to TRBJ2-3; TRBD2 matches 8 bases. Germline CDR1 KGHSH, CDR2 LQKENI. The trim removed 1 base at V and 0 bases at J, leaving 6 bases unmatched. This CDR3 contains 17 residues. CDR3 sequence reads: CASSPRPSGSSTDTQYF. CDR3 in DNA: TGTGCCAGCTCACCACGCCCTAGCGGGTCCAGCACAGATACGCAGTATTTT.

The chain is built from TRBV12-2 and TRBJ2-5; TRBD1 is the table's D call and was not checked against the DNA. TRBV12-2 represents a pseudogene. The CDR3 sequence is 11 residues long. This CDR3 reads CDWASQETQYF. The CDR3 DNA is TGTGACTGGGCCAGTCAAGAGACCCAGTACTTC.

The J gene is TRBJ2-1, the V gene TRBV6-6, with D perhaps matching TRBD2 (5 bases). This CDR3 spans 14 amino acids. The germline CDR1 and CDR2 sequences are MNHNY and SVGAGI (reference sequence). V was trimmed by 2 bases and J by 6 bases, leaving 11 bases between them. CDR3 region: CASSYVGSGNEQFF. The CDR3 DNA reads TGTGCCAGCAGTTACGTGGGCAGCGGCAATGAGCAGTTCTTC.

The V call is TRBV4-1, the J call TRBJ2-3, with D uncertain. The V gene lost 0 bases and the J gene lost 4 bases, with 5 bases spanning the gap. The CDR3 length is 13 residues. The germline gives CDR1 MGHRA, CDR2 YSYEKL. For the CDR3, the DNA is TGCGCCAGCAGCCAAGAGTGGCCAGATACGCAGTATTTT. Encoded protein: CASSQEWPDTQYF.

The chain is built from TRBV29-1 and TRBJ2-1; TRBD2 matches 9 bases. There are 14 residues in the CDR3. The germline V gene has CDR1 SQVTM and CDR2 ANQGSEA. Losses at the gene ends were 3 bases for V and 9 bases for J; bases not matched to a gene: 9. The CDR3, as DNA: TGCAGCGTTGACGTTCGCGGGAGGGCCCCTGAGCAGTTCTTC. This translates into CSVDVRGRAPEQFF.

The chain couples TRBV29-1 to TRBJ2-7, with D perhaps matching TRBD2 (7 bases). Trimming took off 6 bases at V and 4 bases at J, with 13 bases between the two ends. This CDR3 has 12 amino acids. CDR1 and CDR2 from the germline V gene are SQVTM and ANQGSEA. The CDR3 DNA sequence: TGCAGCGTCCTAGGGGGGGAGTACGAGCAGTACTTC. Translating gives CSVLGGEYEQYF.

The gene calls are TRBV7-2 and TRBJ2-7, with 8 bases fitting TRBD1. J was trimmed by 4 bases and V by 5 bases; bases with no gene match: 7. Germline V gene sequence: CDR1 SGHTA, CDR2 FQGNSA. This CDR3 is built from 14 residues. The CDR3: CASSEGQGLYEQYF. Written as DNA, the CDR3 is TGTGCCAGCAGCGAAGGACAGGGTTTGTACGAGCAGTACTTC.

The chain uses TRBV5-6 and TRBJ2-7; 14 positions agree with TRBD2. The CDR3 contains 16 residues. Germline-derived CDR1 and CDR2 are SGHDT and YYEEEE. With V trimmed by 2 bases and J by 7 bases, 8 bases remained unmatched. The CDR3 DNA reads as TGTGCCAGCAGCTTAAGACTAGCGGGAGGGCTGAGGGAGCAGTACTTC. Translating gives CASSLRLAGGLREQYF. The variable domain in full, with the rest retrieved from reference TRBV5-6 and TRBJ2-7, is DAGVTQSPTHLIKTRGQQVTLRCSPKSGHDTVSWYQQALGQGPQFIFQYYEEEERQRGNFPDRFSGHQFPNYSSELNVNALLLGDSALYLCASSLRLAGGLREQYFGPGTRLTVT.

The count of this clone is one. The rearrangement uses TRBV4-1 and TRBJ2-5, with 10 bases matching TRBD2. The closer fit of TRBJ2-7 to the DNA end suggests the J call may be wrong. CDR3 length: 15 residues. Germline loops: CDR1 MGHRA, CDR2 YSYEKL. CDR3 nucleotides: TGCGCCAGCAGCCAAGCCGAGCGGGAGGGCCGCGAGCAGTACTTC. Its translation is CASSQAEREGREQYF.

The chain is built from TRBV28 and TRBJ2-1, with D unclear. In germline, CDR1 is MDHEN, CDR2 SYDVKM. The V and J ends lost 3 bases and 0 bases respectively, with 9 bases between them. The CDR3 runs 15 residues. The CDR3 DNA sequence: TGTGCCAGCAGTTTTAGCCGTCGCTCCTACAATGAGCAGTTCTTC. It translates to CASSFSRRSYNEQFF.

This clone was detected only a few times. The J gene is TRBJ2-6, the V gene TRBV9; TRBD1 matches 7 bases. Germline V gene sequence: CDR1 SGDLS, CDR2 YYNGEE. Trimming cost V 3 bases and J 0 bases; bases outside gene matches: 0. This CDR3 spans 15 amino acids. The DNA for the CDR3 is TGTGCCAGCAGCGAGGGGGCCTCTGGGGCCAACGTCCTGACTTTC. Translated, it gives CASSEGASGANVLTF.

The gene calls are TRBV9 and TRBJ2-7; possibly TRBD2 for D (5 bases). CDR1 is SGDLS, CDR2 YYNGEE, per germline. Trimming pared 4 bases from V and 2 bases from J, leaving 16 bases between. The CDR3 sequence is 15 residues long. CDR3 residues: CASSRAPDGTYEQYF. CDR3 coding DNA: TGTGCCAGCAGCAGAGCCCCCGACGGGACCTACGAGCAGTACTTC.

The V call is TRBV19, the J call TRBJ2-7; 8 positions match TRBD1. Looked up from germline, CDR1 is LNHDA and CDR2 is SQIVND (reference sequence). V dropped 6 bases and J dropped 3; count of bases not matched to a gene: 10. This CDR3 contains 15 residues. CDR3 protein: CASSFTPDRVYEQYF. The CDR3 nucleotides read TGTGCCAGTAGCTTCACTCCGGACAGGGTCTACGAGCAGTACTTC.

The rearrangement links TRBV2 to TRBJ2-7, with TRBD1 identical over 12 bases. V dropped 6 bases and J dropped 1; count of bases not matched to a gene: 4. Germline V lookup: CDR1 SNHLY, CDR2 FYNNEI. The CDR3 has 15 amino acids. The CDR3 bases are TGTGCCAGCAGAGGGGGACAGGGGGCTTCCTACGAGCAGTACTTC. Translating it yields CASRGGQGASYEQYF.

V usage is TRBV27 and J usage is TRBJ1-1; 7 bases match TRBD1. The germline CDR1 and CDR2 sequences are MNHEY and SMNVEV (reference sequence). V shed 1 base and J 1 base; nucleotides not matched to a gene: 3. The CDR3 spans 15 residues. CDR3 region: CASSLLQGGNTEAFF. DNA for the CDR3: TGTGCCAGCAGTTTATTGCAGGGGGGGAACACTGAAGCTTTCTTT.

This chain's CDR3 is CASSLLFRQANTEAFF. The CDR3 coding sequence is TGTGCCAGCAGCCTCCTTTTCCGACAGGCGAACACTGAAGCTTTCTTT. The chain couples TRBV7-8 to TRBJ1-1, with D possibly matching TRBD1 (6 bases). This CDR3 is built from 16 residues. Looked up from germline, CDR1 is SGHVS and CDR2 is FQNEAQ. Deletions cut 5 bases from V and 1 base from J, with 17 bases between.

This sequence joins TRBV13 and TRBJ1-2; no clear D gene. CDR1 and CDR2 from the germline V gene are PRHDT and FYEKMQ (reference sequence). CDR3 length: 11 residues. Between the trimmed V and J ends, which lost 2 bases and 8 bases, there was a span of 6 bases. CDR3 bases: TGTGCCAGCAGCTTAAGAGGGGGCTACACCTTC. This gives the protein CASSLRGGYTF.

This sequence joins TRBV6-5 and TRBJ2-1; 9 nucleotides line up with TRBD1. V shed 2 bases, J shed 8 bases, and the junction held 4 bases outside the gene matches. From germline, CDR1 is MNHEY and CDR2 SVGAGI. CDR3 length: 14 amino acids. The CDR3 is CASSYGTGLYEQFF. In DNA form, the CDR3 reads TGTGCCAGCAGTTACGGGACAGGGCTTTATGAGCAGTTCTTC.

The chain combines TRBV7-9 with TRBJ1-5; D possibly corresponds to TRBD1 (6 bases). CDR1 SEHNR and CDR2 FQNEAQ come from the germline V gene (reference sequence). Trimming shortened V by 4 bases and J by 4 bases, and 14 bases separated the two germline ends. The CDR3 loop spans 15 amino acids. CDR3 sequence reads: CASSSTTGTNQPQHF. DNA of the CDR3: TGTGCCAGCAGCTCCACGACAGGTACTAATCAGCCCCAGCATTTT.

The chain recombines TRBV27 with TRBJ2-7, with TRBD1 matching 8 bases. There are 13 residues in the CDR3. Germline CDR1 MNHEY, CDR2 SMNVEV (reference sequence). The junction had 4 bases not matched to a gene; V was cut back by 6 bases and J by 3 bases. The CDR3 is CASSPGQVYEQYF. The CDR3 region has the DNA TGTGCCAGCAGCCCGGGACAGGTCTACGAGCAGTACTTC.